These T cell receptor beta chains were read from a single sample in a study of blood T cell repertoires in COVID-19. The method was immunoSEQ multiplex PCR; TCRdb's version includes in-frame clones alone and lacks a portion of them. The sample comprises approximately 270,000 clones, 80% to 90% of which are singletons, and approximately 2% rests with the top ten. Sequenced input: PBMCs or T cells enriched from blood (not recorded which). These receptor sequences come from a woman between 50 and 59 years old who had recovered from COVID-19. CDR3s include the opening cysteine and the closing phenylalanine or tryptophan. D genes are given only for firm matches. Only some rows state a clone size, as once, few, many or a class for expanded clones.

TRBD1	TRBV2	NA	TRBJ1-5	TGTGCCAGCTCGGGGGACAGGGGAGGCTATCAGCCCCAGCATTTT	CASSGDRGGYQPQHF
TRBD1	TRBV6-5	NA	TRBJ1-5	TGTGCCAGCAGGGCTACAGGGGATCCCAATCAGCCCCAGCATTTT	CASRATGDPNQPQHF
NA	TRBV2	NA	TRBJ1-2	TGTGCCCCTATGCCGACACCGGAACGAAGAAACTATGGCTACACCTTC	CAPMPTPERRNYGYTF
TRBD2	TRBV19	NA	TRBJ2-2	TGTGCCACACGACTAGCGGGAGTCACCGGGGAGCTGTTTTTT	CATRLAGVTGELFF
NA	TRBV20-1	NA	TRBJ1-1	TGCAGTGCTAGTAGTAGGGGCTGGGTCACTGAAGCTTTCTTT	CSASSRGWVTEAFF
TRBD2	TRBV12-5	NA	TRBJ2-7	TGTGCTAGTGGTTTGCGTGTAGCGGGGTCCAGCTCCTACGAGCAGTACTTC	CASGLRVAGSSSYEQYF
TRBD2	TRBV27	NA	TRBJ2-5	TGTGCCAGCAGTAGCCGGGAGGGAGAGACCCAGTACTTC	CASSSREGETQYF
NA	TRBV6-5	NA	TRBJ2-7	TGTGCCAGCAGCTCCAGCGTCCACGAGCAGTACTTC	CASSSSVHEQYF
TRBD1	TRBV27	NA	TRBJ1-1	TGTGCCAGCAGTTTAACTACCGGGACAGGTTACACTGAAGCTTTCTTT	CASSLTTGTGYTEAFF
TRBD1	TRBV10-3	NA	TRBJ1-2	TGTGCCATCAGTGAGTCCGGACAGGGGTTTGGTGGCTACACCTTC	CAISESGQGFGGYTF
TRBD2	TRBV7-2	medium-sized	TRBJ2-7	TGTGCCAGCGGCCAAGCGGGAGACGTAGGCTACGAGCAGTACTTC	CASGQAGDVGYEQYF
NA	TRBV28	once	TRBJ1-6	TGTGCCAGCAGTTTCCTCAATTCACCCCTCCACTTT	CASSFLNSPLHF
NA	TRBV7-2	NA	TRBJ1-6	TGTGCCAGCAGCTTCAGGGACACCGGTAATTCACCCCTCCACTTT	CASSFRDTGNSPLHF
NA	TRBV9	NA	TRBJ1-2	TGTGCCAGCAGCGAGGACAGCCTAGAGAGTGGCTATGGCTACACCTTC	CASSEDSLESGYGYTF
NA	TRBV28	few	TRBJ2-7	TGTGCCAGCAGCCCCGGACAGTCCTACGAGCAGTACTTC	CASSPGQSYEQYF
TRBD1	TRBV6-5	NA	TRBJ1-2	TGTGCCAGCAGTTACTCGACAGGGGGCGCCCATGGCTACACCTTC	CASSYSTGGAHGYTF
NA	TRBV28	NA	TRBJ1-2	TGTGGCGCCACTTCTAACTATGGCTACACCTTC	CGATSNYGYTF
NA	TRBV3-1/TRBV3-2	NA	TRBJ2-1	TGTGCCAGCAGCCAGAGGAGTAATGAGCAGTTCTTC	CASSQRSNEQFF
NA	TRBV6-5	NA	TRBJ1-2	TGTGCCAGCAGTCCGAGGCCCCTCTATGGCTACACCTTC	CASSPRPLYGYTF
NA	TRBV11-2	NA	TRBJ1-2	TGTGCCAGCTCCTCGGGGGGGGAAGGAGGCTACACCTTC	CASSSGGEGGYTF
TRBD2	TRBV3-1/TRBV3-2	NA	TRBJ2-5	TGTGCCAGCAGCCAAGAATTTGGAGCGGGAGATCAGCAAGAGACCCAGTACTTC	CASSQEFGAGDQQETQYF
NA	TRBV28	NA	TRBJ1-1	TGTGCCAGCAGTCCCCGACAGCGTGAAGCTTTCTTT	CASSPRQREAFF
TRBD1	TRBV24-1	NA	TRBJ2-2	TGTGCCACCAGTGAGTCGGGACAGCCGAACACCGGGGAGCTGTTTTTT	CATSESGQPNTGELFF
NA	TRBV6-5	NA	TRBJ2-7	TGTGCCAGCAGTTTCCTCGGTTCCGGTACCTACGAGCAGTACTTC	CASSFLGSGTYEQYF
NA	TRBV27	NA	TRBJ1-2	TGTGCCAGCAGCCCCAAGGGGGGGGTCGGATCCGGGGTCTATGGCTACACCTTC	CASSPKGGVGSGVYGYTF
TRBD1	TRBV5-1	NA	TRBJ2-5	TGCGCCAGCAGCTTGGGCCCAGGGGGCGAAGAGACCCAGTACTTC	CASSLGPGGEETQYF
NA	TRBV7-2	few	TRBJ2-1	TGTGCCAGCAGCTTTTATGGCGGTGAGCAGTTCTTC	CASSFYGGEQFF
NA	TRBV23-1	NA	TRBJ2-1	TGCGCCAGCAGTCAATCGTATCTACAAGGGGTATACAATGAGCAGTTCTTC	CASSQSYLQGVYNEQFF
TRBD2	TRBV18	NA	TRBJ2-2	TGTGCCAGCCGTCTGACTAGCGGGAGTCGGGGCACCGGGGAGCTGTTTTTT	CASRLTSGSRGTGELFF